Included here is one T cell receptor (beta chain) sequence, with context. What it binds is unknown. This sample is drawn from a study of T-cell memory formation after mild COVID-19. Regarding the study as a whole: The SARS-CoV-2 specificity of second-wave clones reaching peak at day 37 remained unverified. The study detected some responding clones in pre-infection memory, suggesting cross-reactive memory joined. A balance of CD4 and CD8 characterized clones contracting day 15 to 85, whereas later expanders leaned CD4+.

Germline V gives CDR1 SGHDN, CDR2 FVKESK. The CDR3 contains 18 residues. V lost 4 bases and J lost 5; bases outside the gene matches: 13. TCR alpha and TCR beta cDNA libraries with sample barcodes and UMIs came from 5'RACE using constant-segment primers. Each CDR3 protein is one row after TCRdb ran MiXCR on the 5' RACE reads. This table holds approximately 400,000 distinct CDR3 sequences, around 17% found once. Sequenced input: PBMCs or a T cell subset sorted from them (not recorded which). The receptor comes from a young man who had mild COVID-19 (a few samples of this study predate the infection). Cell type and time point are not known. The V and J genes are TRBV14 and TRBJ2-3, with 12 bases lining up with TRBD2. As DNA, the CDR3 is TGTGCCAGCAGCCGAGGACTAGCGGGGATCAGGACACGAGATACGCAGTATTTT. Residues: CASSRGLAGIRTRDTQYF.